This passage covers 10 T cell receptor beta chains from one sample sequenced in a study of blood T cell repertoires in COVID-19. Using immunoSEQ multiplex PCR, the repertoire was profiled, and TCRdb retains in-frame clones only, with some absent. The table lists approximately 120,000 clones, over 75% of them singletons, with more than 20% in the top ten. The sequenced material came from peripheral blood. The receptors originated from a woman older than 75 with acute or convalescent COVID-19.

The CDR3 DNA follows: TGTGCGTCCTTAAAGTCGGGGCGGGGGGACACAGATACGCAGTATTTT. Translating gives CASLKSGRGDTDTQYF. V usage is TRBV19 and J usage is TRBJ2-3; 8 nucleotides align to TRBD2. CDR1 LNHDA and CDR2 SQIVND come from the germline V gene (reference sequence). This CDR3 spans 16 amino acids.

Only a few counts were recorded for this clone. V gene TRBV10-1 combines with J gene TRBJ2-1; the D gene is possibly TRBD1 (5 bases). This CDR3 spans 11 amino acids. The V end lost 5 bases, the J end lost 7 bases, and 6 bases lay between the germline ends. CDR1 is WNHNN, CDR2 SYGVQD, per germline (reference sequence). The CDR3 sequence is CASSYRNEQFF. The CDR3, as DNA: TGCGCCAGCAGTTACAGGAATGAGCAGTTCTTC.

The J gene is TRBJ1-6, the V gene TRBV20-1; D remains unclear. Looked up from germline, CDR1 is DFQATT and CDR2 is SNEGSKA (reference sequence). The CDR3 is 16 residues long. Trimming removed 3 bases from V and 8 bases from J, with 20 bases in between. The CDR3 nucleotides read TGCAGTGCTAGTAAGACTCTGCCAAGGTTTCATTCACCCCTCCACTTT. This sequence encodes CSASKTLPRFHSPLHF.

This clone was counted once. This chain connects TRBV2 to TRBJ1-1; unclear D gene. With 0 bases removed from V and 8 bases from J, the gap between germline ends came to 4 bases. The CDR3 is made up of 11 amino acids. Germline lookup yields CDR1 SNHLY and CDR2 FYNNEI. The CDR3 here is CASSEAIEAFF. CDR3 nucleotides: TGTGCCAGCAGTGAAGCTATAGAAGCTTTCTTT.

CDR3: CASSRESLGQFF. The CDR3 DNA sequence: TGTGCCAGCAGCCGGGAGTCCCTTGGGCAGTTCTTC. V usage is TRBV7-9 and J usage is TRBJ2-1, with D perhaps TRBD2 (6 bases). Between the trimmed V and J ends, which lost 5 bases and 12 bases, there was a span of 14 bases. Germline CDR1 is SEHNR and CDR2 is FQNEAQ (reference sequence). The CDR3 loop spans 12 amino acids.

V and J are TRBV27 and TRBJ1-6, with 12 bases lining up with TRBD1. CDR1 and CDR2 (germline): MNHEY, SMNVEV (reference sequence). The CDR3 has 16 amino acids. V dropped 5 bases and J dropped 7; count of bases not matched to a gene: 6. CDR3 in DNA: TGTGCCAGCAGTCGAGGGACAGGGGGCAAGAATTCACCCCTCCACTTT. Translation: CASSRGTGGKNSPLHF.

This chain uses TRBV4-3 with TRBJ1-3, with D possibly matching TRBD1 (6 bases). The CDR3 contains 19 residues. Trimming pared 0 bases from V and 0 bases from J, leaving 18 bases between. In germline, CDR1 is LGHNA, CDR2 YSLEER. DNA of the CDR3: TGCGCCAGCAGCCAAGATATGGCCACGGGGGGACACTCTGGAAACACCATATATTTT. It codes for CASSQDMATGGHSGNTIYF.

The chain recombines TRBV11-1 with TRBJ1-1; 7 bases match TRBD1. In germline, CDR1 is SGHAT, CDR2 FQDESV (reference sequence). V lost 4 bases to trimming and J lost 4 bases; unmatched junction nucleotides: 3. This CDR3 has 13 amino acids. The CDR3 nucleotides are TGTGCCAGCAGCTACAGGGGCGGCACTGAAGCTTTCTTT. Translating gives CASSYRGGTEAFF.

The V and J genes are TRBV5-1 and TRBJ2-7; D is possibly TRBD2 (6 bases). The CDR3 runs 14 residues. Germline CDR1 SGHRS, CDR2 YFSETQ. V lost 4 bases and J 3 bases, leaving 14 bases between the germline ends. CDR3 DNA: TGCGCCAGCAGCGGTTGGGGGGAGGTCTACGAGCAGTACTTC. Translating it yields CASSGWGEVYEQYF.

The rearrangement joins TRBV5-8 to TRBJ1-2; 9 bases are shared with TRBD1. Germline trimming cut 8 bases from V and 6 bases from J; bases unmatched to any gene: 5. CDR1 and CDR2 from the germline V gene are SGHTS and YDEGEE. The CDR3 loop spans 12 amino acids. The CDR3 bases are TGTGCCAGACTCGGACAGGGGAATGGCTACACCTTC. Translation gives CARLGQGNGYTF.